The T cell receptor (beta chain) described here comes from a study of Graves' ophthalmopathy and Graves' hyperthyroidism. Study summary: Peripheral blood (taken before any treatment) was collected at initial diagnosis.

Scientists amplified the TCR beta CDR3 regions from RNA transcripts. Investigators did first-round RT-PCR with HTBI primers, then second-round multiplex PCR. TCRdb redid the calling of the multiplex PCR reads with MiXCR, one entry per CDR3 protein. Found here are about 700,000 distinct CDR3 sequences, approximately 40% of them singletons; the top ten hold approximately 43%. Study-level findings and limits: An 81.08% specificity and around 88% sensitivity were achieved by a 13-signature model that separated ophthalmopathy from stable hyperthyroidism. Appearing in blood as well were most expanded thyroid clonotypes above 0.001 frequency.

Trimming removed 5 bases from V and 4 bases from J, with 20 bases in between. This CDR3 is built from 16 residues. The germline gives CDR1 SNHLY, CDR2 FYNNEI. Comments on this clonotype: Antigen specificity is unknown.

The rearrangement links TRBV2 to TRBJ1-2; perhaps TRBD1 as D (5 bases). This TCR came from an adult man with Graves' ophthalmopathy. The sample consisted of peripheral blood. The chain's CDR3 is CASSYGPPTARYGYTF. The CDR3 bases are TGTGCCAGCAGTTACGGGCCCCCGACAGCCCGCTATGGCTACACCTTC.